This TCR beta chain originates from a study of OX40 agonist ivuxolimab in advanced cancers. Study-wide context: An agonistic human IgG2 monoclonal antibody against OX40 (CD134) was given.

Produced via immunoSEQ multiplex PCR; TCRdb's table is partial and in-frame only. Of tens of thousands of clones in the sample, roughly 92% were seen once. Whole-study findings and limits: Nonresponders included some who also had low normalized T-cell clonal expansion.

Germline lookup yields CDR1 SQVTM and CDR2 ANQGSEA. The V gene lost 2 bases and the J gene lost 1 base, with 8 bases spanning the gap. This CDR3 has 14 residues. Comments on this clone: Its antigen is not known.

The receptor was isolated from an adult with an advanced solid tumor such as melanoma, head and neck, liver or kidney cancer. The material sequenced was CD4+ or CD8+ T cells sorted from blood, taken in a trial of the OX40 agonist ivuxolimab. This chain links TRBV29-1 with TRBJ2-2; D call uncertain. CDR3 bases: TGCAGCGTTGAATTTTCTTTGAACACCGGGGAGCTGTTTTTT. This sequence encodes CSVEFSLNTGELFF.